This T cell receptor (beta chain) is from a study of blood T cell repertoires in COVID-19. Study context: Italy, Spain and the United States were the sources of the convalescent and acute COVID-19 samples. From T cells, B-cell-depleted T cells, or PBMCs came the material, which was cDNA or gDNA.

Original processing notes: Amplified reference gene primers provided the basis for estimating nucleated cell counts. The data were produced by immunoSEQ multiplex PCR, yet TCRdb's version contains in-frame clones alone and is incomplete. V and J calls plus clone size are reproduced from that table; the DNA served to infer D and trimming. The table records approximately 280,000 clones, more than 85% of them present only once. Between the trimmed V and J ends, which lost 5 bases and 0 bases, there was a span of 10 bases. Germline V gene data show CDR1 as MNHEY and CDR2 as SMNVEV (reference sequence). The length of the CDR3 is 15 residues.

The J gene is TRBJ1-4, the V gene TRBV27; D is possibly TRBD1 (5 bases). Material for sequencing was peripheral blood. This TCR derives from a man in his forties with acute or convalescent COVID-19. DNA for the CDR3: TGTGCCAGCAGTCAGAACAGGCCAACTAATGAAAAACTGTTTTTT. Translated: CASSQNRPTNEKLFF. The whole variable domain, remainder taken from reference TRBV27 and TRBJ1-4, is EAQVTQNPRYLITVTGKKLTVTCSQNMNHEYMSWYRQDPGLGLRQIYYSMNVEVTDKGDVPEGYKVSRKEKRNFPLILESPSPNQTSLYFCASSQNRPTNEKLFFGSGTQLSVL.